This TCR beta chain was recorded in a study of cytomegalovirus exposure and HLA in healthy donors. The study ran its PCR with 60 Vbeta and 13 Jbeta primers. Sequenced by immunoSEQ multiplex PCR; TCRdb stores in-frame clones only, minus some. Of about 69,000 clones in the sample, about 76% were seen once. Trimming shortened V by 8 bases and J by 8 bases, and 16 bases separated the two germline ends. The germline gives CDR1 MNHNY, CDR2 SVGAGI (reference sequence). The length of the CDR3 is 14 residues. Sequencing was done on a sample of PBMCs. This chain uses TRBV6-6 with TRBJ1-6, with D maybe TRBD1 (6 bases). The TCR originated in a young man in good health and CMV-seronegative. In nucleotides, the CDR3 is TGTGCCAGCGGGACACCGGGGAAGGATTCACCCCTCCACTTT. Amino acid sequence: CASGTPGKDSPLHF.